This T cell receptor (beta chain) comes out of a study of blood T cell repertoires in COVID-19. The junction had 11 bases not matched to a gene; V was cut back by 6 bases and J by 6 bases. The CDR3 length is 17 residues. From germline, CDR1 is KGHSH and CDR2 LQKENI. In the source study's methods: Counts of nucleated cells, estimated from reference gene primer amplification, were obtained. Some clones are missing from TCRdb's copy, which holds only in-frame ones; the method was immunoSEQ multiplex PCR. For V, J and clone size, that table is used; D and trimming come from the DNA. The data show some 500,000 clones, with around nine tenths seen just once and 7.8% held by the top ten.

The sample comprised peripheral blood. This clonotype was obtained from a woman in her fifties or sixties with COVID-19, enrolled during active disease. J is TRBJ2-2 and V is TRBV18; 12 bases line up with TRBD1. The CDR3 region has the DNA TGTGCCAGCTCTCGGGGACAGGGGGCGTCGCGGGCCGGGGAGCTGTTTTTT. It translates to CASSRGQGASRAGELFF.